Listed here are 10 T cell receptor beta chains from one sample, sequenced in a study of T-cell memory formation after mild COVID-19. TCRdb reprocessed the 5' RACE reads with MiXCR, giving one entry per CDR3 protein. The sample lists 300,000 to 400,000 distinct CDR3 sequences, approximately 15% occurring once. Sequencing was carried out using PBMCs or a T cell subset sorted from them (not recorded which). These receptor sequences come from a young man who had mild COVID-19 (a few samples of this study predate the infection). Cell type and time point are not known.

This rearrangement joins TRBV3-1 to TRBJ2-7; 8 bases agree with TRBD2. CDR3 length equals 13 residues. Trimming removed 6 bases from V and 3 bases from J; junction bases left unmatched: 4. Per the germline V gene, CDR1 is LGHDT and CDR2 is YNNKEL (reference sequence). The CDR3 bases are TGTGCCAGCAGAGGGACTAGTTTCTACGAGCAGTACTTC. Translation: CASRGTSFYEQYF.

This clonotype was found a few times. Its ends do not fully match the called genes, so a read error is possible. This chain links TRBV6-5 with TRBJ1-4, with D maybe TRBD1 (5 bases). This CDR3 spans 14 amino acids. Germline-derived CDR1 and CDR2 are MNHEY and SVGAGI. The DNA for the CDR3 is TGTGCCAGCAGTCCCCGGGACCCTAAGGAAAAACTGTTTTTT. Amino acid sequence: CASSPRDPKEKLFF.

This clonotype has more than one count but fewer than ten. The V gene is TRBV5-1, the J gene TRBJ2-1, with D possibly matching TRBD1 (6 bases). Trimming took 3 bases from V and 6 from J, leaving 13 bases between them. The germline CDR1 and CDR2 sequences are SGHRS and YFSETQ. CDR3 length: 14 amino acids. CDR3 sequence: CASSSSRGGNEQFF. For the CDR3, the DNA is TGCGCCAGCAGCTCCTCCAGGGGCGGCAATGAGCAGTTCTTC.

This chain joins TRBV7-9 and TRBJ1-1, with D hard to call. The germline V gene encodes CDR1 SEHNR and CDR2 FQNEAQ (reference sequence). The CDR3 has 16 amino acids. Trimming shortened V by 5 bases and J by 3 bases, and 19 bases separated the two germline ends. CDR3 region: CASSREEWRADTEAFF. As DNA, the CDR3 is TGTGCCAGCAGCAGAGAAGAGTGGAGGGCAGACACTGAAGCTTTCTTT.

This chain links TRBV4-3 with TRBJ2-1; D is undetermined. Germline lookup yields CDR1 LGHNA and CDR2 YSLEER. The CDR3 has 14 amino acids. Between the trimmed V and J ends, which lost 4 bases and 5 bases, there was a span of 12 bases. The DNA for the CDR3 is TGCGCCAGCAGCCTCCTGGCTAATGACAATGAGCAGTTCTTC. Its translation is CASSLLANDNEQFF.

The V call is TRBV7-6, the J call TRBJ2-1, with D possibly being TRBD1 (7 bases). The V end was cut by 1 base, the J end by 3 bases, with 19 bases between. There are 18 residues in the CDR3. The germline gives CDR1 SGHVS, CDR2 FNYEAQ. The CDR3: CASSLVSLSRGDYNEQFF. The CDR3 nucleotides read TGTGCCAGCAGCTTAGTGTCGTTGTCCAGGGGGGACTACAATGAGCAGTTCTTC.

The sample holds a few counts of this clonotype. The genes are TRBV28 and TRBJ1-6, with D hard to call. Germline CDR1 reads MDHEN; CDR2 reads SYDVKM. V dropped 3 bases and J dropped 1 base, with 10 bases sitting between them. The CDR3 extends over 16 amino acids. CDR3 coding DNA: TGTGCCAGCAGTTTTATCTCTGGATCCTATAATTCACCCCTCCACTTT. It codes for CASSFISGSYNSPLHF.

The chain is built from TRBV3-1 and TRBJ1-1; no reliable D call. V was clipped by 5 bases and J by 6 bases, with 16 bases between them. Germline V gene lookup returns CDR1 LGHDT and CDR2 YNNKEL (reference sequence). The CDR3 is 14 residues long. The CDR3, as DNA: TGTGCCAGCAGCTTCCGGACCTTAATGGCTGAAGCTTTCTTT. Translated, it gives CASSFRTLMAEAFF. The full variable domain, completed using reference TRBV3-1 and TRBJ1-1, is DTAVSQTPKYLVTQMGNDKSIKCEQNLGHDTMYWYKQDSKKFLKIMFSYNNKELIINETVPNRFSPKSPDKAHLNLHINSLELGDSAVYFCASSFRTLMAEAFFGQGTRLTVV.

V and J are TRBV6-5 and TRBJ1-2, with a tentative D call TRBD1 (5 bases). Per the germline V gene, CDR1 is MNHEY and CDR2 is SVGAGI. The V gene lost 6 bases and the J gene lost 2 bases, with 16 bases spanning the gap. The CDR3 sequence is 15 residues long. As DNA, the CDR3 is TGTGCCAGCAGGTACATCGGGACGCTCAACTATGGCTACACCTTC. Its translation is CASRYIGTLNYGYTF.

This clonotype was seen a handful of times. The chain is built from TRBV20-1 and TRBJ1-1; D unclear. There are 15 residues in the CDR3. V was shortened by 0 bases and J by 5 bases, with 16 bases between the two germline ends. The germline gives CDR1 DFQATT, CDR2 SNEGSKA (reference sequence). In nucleotides, the CDR3 is TGCAGTGCTAGAGATTCGCGAGGTCTGGGTACTGAAGCTTTCTTT. As protein: CSARDSRGLGTEAFF.